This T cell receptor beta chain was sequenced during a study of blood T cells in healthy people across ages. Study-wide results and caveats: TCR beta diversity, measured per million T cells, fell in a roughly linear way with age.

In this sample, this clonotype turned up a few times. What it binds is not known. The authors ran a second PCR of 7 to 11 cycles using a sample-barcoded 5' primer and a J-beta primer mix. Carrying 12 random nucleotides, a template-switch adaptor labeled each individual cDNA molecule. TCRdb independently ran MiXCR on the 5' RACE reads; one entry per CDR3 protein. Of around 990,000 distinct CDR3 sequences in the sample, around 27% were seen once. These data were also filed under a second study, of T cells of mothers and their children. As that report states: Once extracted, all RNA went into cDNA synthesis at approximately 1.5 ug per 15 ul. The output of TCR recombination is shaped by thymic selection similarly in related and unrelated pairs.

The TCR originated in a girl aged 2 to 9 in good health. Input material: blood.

The CDR3 nucleotides are TGTGCCAGCAGTTACTCTACCGGGACACTCTTCTACAATGAGCAGTTCTTC. As protein: CASSYSTGTLFYNEQFF. The gene calls are TRBV6-6 and TRBJ2-1; possible D gene TRBD1, 6 bases. V dropped 0 bases and J dropped 3 bases, with 15 bases sitting between them. The length of the CDR3 is 17 residues. Germline lookup yields CDR1 MNHNY and CDR2 SVGAGI (reference sequence).